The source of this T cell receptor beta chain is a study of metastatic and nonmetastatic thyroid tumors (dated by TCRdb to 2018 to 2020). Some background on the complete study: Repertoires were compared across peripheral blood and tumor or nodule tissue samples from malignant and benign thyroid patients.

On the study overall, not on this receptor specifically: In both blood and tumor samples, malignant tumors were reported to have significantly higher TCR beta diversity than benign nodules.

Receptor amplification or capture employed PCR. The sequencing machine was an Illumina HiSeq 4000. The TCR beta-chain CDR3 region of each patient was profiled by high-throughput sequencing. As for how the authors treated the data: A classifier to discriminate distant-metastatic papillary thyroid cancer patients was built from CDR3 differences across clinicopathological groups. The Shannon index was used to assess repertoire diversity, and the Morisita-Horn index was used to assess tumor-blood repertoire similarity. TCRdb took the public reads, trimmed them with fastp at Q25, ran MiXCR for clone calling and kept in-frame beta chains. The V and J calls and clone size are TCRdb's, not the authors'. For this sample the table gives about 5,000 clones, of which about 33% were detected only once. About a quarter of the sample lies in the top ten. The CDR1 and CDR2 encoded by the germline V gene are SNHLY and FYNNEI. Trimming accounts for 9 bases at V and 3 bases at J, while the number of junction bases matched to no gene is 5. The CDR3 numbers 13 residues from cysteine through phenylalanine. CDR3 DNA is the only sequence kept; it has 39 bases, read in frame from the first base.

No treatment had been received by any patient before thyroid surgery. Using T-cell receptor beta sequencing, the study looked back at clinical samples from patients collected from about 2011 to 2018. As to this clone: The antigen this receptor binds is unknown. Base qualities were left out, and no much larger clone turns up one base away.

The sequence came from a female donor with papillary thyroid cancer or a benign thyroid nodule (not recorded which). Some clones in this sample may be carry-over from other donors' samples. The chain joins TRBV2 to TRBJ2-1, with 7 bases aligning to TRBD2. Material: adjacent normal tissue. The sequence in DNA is TGTGCCAGGCGGGAGAGGGGCTACAATGAGCAGTTCTTC. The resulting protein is CARRERGYNEQFF.